The sequence of this T cell receptor (beta chain) was determined in a study of cytomegalovirus exposure and HLA in healthy donors. To note about this clone: Its specificity is unknown.

General study findings and limits: The authors confirmed in vitro that a few CMV-associated chains were specific for CMV antigens. Across all donors, roughly uniform sequencing depth was an assumption of the presence/absence analyses.

The PCR employed 60 Vbeta primers together with 13 Jbeta primers. Per the original methods: A later analysis tallied about 80 million unique TCR beta chains, about 11 million of them shared. Repertoires were generated with immunoSEQ multiplex PCR, while TCRdb's copy carries only in-frame clones and drops some. That table supplies the V and J calls and clone size; D and trimming were determined from the DNA. This table holds around 86,000 clones, 75% to 80% found once. Sequenced input: PBMCs. The clonotype originates from a female donor in good health and CMV-seronegative.

The CDR3 spells CASSQALDDTQYF. The CDR3, as DNA: TGCGCCAGCAGCCAAGCACTAGATGATACGCAGTATTTT. The chain joins TRBV4-1 to TRBJ2-3; D is perhaps TRBD2 (5 bases). V was clipped by 1 base and J by 6 bases, with 8 bases between them. CDR3 length: 13 amino acids. Germline CDR1 and CDR2: MGHRA and YSYEKL.